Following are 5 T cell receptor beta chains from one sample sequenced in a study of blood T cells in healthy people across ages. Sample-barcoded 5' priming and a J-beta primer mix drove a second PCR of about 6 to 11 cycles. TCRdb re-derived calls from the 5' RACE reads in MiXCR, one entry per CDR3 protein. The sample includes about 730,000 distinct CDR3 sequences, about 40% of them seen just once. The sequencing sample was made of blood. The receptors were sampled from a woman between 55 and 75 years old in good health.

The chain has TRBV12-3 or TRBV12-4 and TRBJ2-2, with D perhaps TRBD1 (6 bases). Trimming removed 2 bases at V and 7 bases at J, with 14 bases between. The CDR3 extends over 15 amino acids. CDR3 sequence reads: CASSLNRVNVGELFF. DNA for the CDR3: TGTGCCAGCAGTTTAAACAGGGTTAACGTCGGGGAGCTGTTTTTT.

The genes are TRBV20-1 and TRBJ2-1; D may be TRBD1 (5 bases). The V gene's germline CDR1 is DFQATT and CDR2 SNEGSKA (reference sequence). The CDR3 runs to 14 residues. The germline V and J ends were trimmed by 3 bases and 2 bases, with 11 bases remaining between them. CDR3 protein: CSARLTAPYNEQFF. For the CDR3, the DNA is TGCAGTGCTAGGCTGACAGCCCCCTACAATGAGCAGTTCTTC.

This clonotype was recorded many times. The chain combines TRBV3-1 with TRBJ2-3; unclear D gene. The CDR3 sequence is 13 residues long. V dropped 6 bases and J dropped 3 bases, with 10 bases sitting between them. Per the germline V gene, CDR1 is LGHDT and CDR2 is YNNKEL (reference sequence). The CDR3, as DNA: TGTGCCAGCAGGCCCCGCAGGACAGATACGCAGTATTTT. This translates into CASRPRRTDTQYF.

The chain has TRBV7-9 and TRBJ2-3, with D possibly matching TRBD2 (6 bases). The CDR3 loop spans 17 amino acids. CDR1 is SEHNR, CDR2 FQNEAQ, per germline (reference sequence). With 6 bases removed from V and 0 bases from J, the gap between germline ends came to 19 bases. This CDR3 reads CASSISTSSPSTDTQYF. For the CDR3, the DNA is TGTGCCAGCAGTATTTCGACTAGTAGCCCTAGCACAGATACGCAGTATTTT.

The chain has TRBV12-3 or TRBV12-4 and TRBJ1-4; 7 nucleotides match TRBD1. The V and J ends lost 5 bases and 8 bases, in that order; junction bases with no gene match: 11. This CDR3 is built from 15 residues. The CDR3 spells CASSTDRSGGEKLFF. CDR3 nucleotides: TGTGCCAGCAGTACGGACAGGTCGGGGGGCGAAAAACTGTTTTTT.